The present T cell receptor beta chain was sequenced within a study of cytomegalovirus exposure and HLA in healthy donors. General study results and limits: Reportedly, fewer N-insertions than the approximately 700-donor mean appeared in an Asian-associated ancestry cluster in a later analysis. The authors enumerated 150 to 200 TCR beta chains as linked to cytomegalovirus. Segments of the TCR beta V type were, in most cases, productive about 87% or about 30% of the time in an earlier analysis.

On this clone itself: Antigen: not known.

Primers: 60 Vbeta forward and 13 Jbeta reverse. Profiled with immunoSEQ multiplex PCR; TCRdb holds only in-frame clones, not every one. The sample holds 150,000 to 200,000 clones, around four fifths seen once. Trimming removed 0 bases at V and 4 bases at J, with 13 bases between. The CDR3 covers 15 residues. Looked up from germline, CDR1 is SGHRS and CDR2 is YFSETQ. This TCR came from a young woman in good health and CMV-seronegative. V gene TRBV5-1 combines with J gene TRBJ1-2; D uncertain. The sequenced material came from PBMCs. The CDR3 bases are TGCGCCAGCAGCTTGGTTGTCTCTTCGGGCTATGGCTACACCTTC. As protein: CASSLVVSSGYGYTF.